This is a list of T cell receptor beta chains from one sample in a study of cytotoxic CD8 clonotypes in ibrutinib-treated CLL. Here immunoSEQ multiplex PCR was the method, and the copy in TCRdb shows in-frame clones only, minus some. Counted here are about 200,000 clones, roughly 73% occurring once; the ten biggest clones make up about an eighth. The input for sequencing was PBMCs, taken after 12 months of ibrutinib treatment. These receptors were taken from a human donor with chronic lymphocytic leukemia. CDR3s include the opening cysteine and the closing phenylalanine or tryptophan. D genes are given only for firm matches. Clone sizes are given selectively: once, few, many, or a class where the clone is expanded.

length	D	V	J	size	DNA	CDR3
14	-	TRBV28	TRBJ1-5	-	TGTGCCAGCAGTTTCCCCCGGAGGCCGCAGCCCCAGCATTTT	CASSFPRRPQPQHF
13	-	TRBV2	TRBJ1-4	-	TGTGCCAGCACGGCTGCAACTAATGAAAAACTGTTTTTT	CASTAATNEKLFF
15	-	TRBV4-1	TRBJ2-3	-	TGCGCCAGCTCCGGCAGCGGACCTAGCACAGATACGCAGTATTTT	CASSGSGPSTDTQYF
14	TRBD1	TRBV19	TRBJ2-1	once	TGTGCCAGTACCGAACAGGGGGTCGGCAATGAGCAGTTCTTC	CASTEQGVGNEQFF
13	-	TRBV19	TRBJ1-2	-	TGTGCCAGTAGTATATTCCCGGACTATGGCTACACCTTC	CASSIFPDYGYTF
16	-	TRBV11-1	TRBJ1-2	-	TGTGCCAGCAGCTTACATAGCCCAGGGCGTGACTATGGCTACACCTTC	CASSLHSPGRDYGYTF
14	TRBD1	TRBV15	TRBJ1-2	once	TGTGCCACCAGCAGCGGGACAGGCCTCTATGGCTACACCTTC	CATSSGTGLYGYTF
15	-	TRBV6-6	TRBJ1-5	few	TGTGCCAGCAGCCCCCGGCCACTGGGCAATCAGCCCCAGCATTTT	CASSPRPLGNQPQHF
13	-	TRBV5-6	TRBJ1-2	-	TGTGCCAGCAGCCCGGAGGGGAACTATGGCTACACCTTC	CASSPEGNYGYTF
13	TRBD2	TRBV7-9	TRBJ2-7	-	TGTGCCAGCAGGGACGGACTAGCCTACGAGCAGTACTTC	CASRDGLAYEQYF
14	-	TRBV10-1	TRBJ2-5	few	TGCGCCAGCTCCGCGTCAGGGGCAGCTGAGACCCAGTACTTC	CASSASGAAETQYF
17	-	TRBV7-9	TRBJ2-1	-	TGTGCCAGCAGCAGCTTAGGTTCGGGGAGCTCCTACAATGAGCAGTTCTTC	CASSSLGSGSSYNEQFF
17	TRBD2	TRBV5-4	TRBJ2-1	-	TGTGCCAGCAGCTGGGTTGGGACTAGCGGGGCCTACAATGAGCAGTTCTTC	CASSWVGTSGAYNEQFF
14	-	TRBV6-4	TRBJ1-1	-	TGTGCCAGCAGCCCCCGCGGCGGGAACACTGAAGCTTTCTTT	CASSPRGGNTEAFF
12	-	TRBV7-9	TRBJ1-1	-	TGTGCCCCTGGTCGCTTGAACACTGAAGCTTTCTTT	CAPGRLNTEAFF
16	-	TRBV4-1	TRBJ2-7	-	TGCGCCAGCAGCCAAGATGGGCCTCCTCTCGCCTACGAGCAGTACTTC	CASSQDGPPLAYEQYF
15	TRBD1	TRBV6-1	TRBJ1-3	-	TGTGCCAGCACCCTAATGACAGGGGCAAGAAACACCATATATTTT	CASTLMTGARNTIYF
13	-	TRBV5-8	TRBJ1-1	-	TGTGCCAGCAGCTTGGGAGGGAACACTGAAGCTTTCTTT	CASSLGGNTEAFF
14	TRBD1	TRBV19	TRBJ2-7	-	TGTGCCAGTAGTAGATGGGACAGGGCGTACGAGCAGTACTTC	CASSRWDRAYEQYF
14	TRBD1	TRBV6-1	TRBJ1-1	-	TGTGCCAGCAGTCCCCGGACAGGGAACACTGAAGCTTTCTTT	CASSPRTGNTEAFF
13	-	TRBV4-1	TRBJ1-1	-	TGCGCCAGCAGCCAAGATTTAGGGTCAGAAGCTTTCTTT	CASSQDLGSEAFF
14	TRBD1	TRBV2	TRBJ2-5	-	TGTGCCAGCAGGCCCCGGACAGGGGGTGAGACCCAGTACTTC	CASRPRTGGETQYF
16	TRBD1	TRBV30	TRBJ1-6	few	TGTGCCTGGAGTACCCGGACAGGCTTCCCCTATTCACCCCTCCACTTT	CAWSTRTGFPYSPLHF
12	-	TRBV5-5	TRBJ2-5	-	TGTGCCAGCAGCTGGAGCGACCAGACCCAGTACTTC	CASSWSDQTQYF
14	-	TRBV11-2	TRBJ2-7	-	TGTGCCAGCAGCTTAGATTCTGGGGCCTACGAGCAGTACTTC	CASSLDSGAYEQYF
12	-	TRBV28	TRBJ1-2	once	TGTGCCAGCAGTTTAGTACAGAAGCTCTACACCTTC	CASSLVQKLYTF
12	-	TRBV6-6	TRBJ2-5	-	TGTGCCACGGCCAGGGAGCAAGAGACCCAGTACTTC	CATAREQETQYF
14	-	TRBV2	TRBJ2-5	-	TGTGCCAGTCTTTCGGGATCCCGCCGAGAGACCCAGTACTTC	CASLSGSRRETQYF
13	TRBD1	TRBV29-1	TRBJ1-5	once	TGCAGCGTGGGGGACACAGGGGACCAGCCCCAGCATTTT	CSVGDTGDQPQHF
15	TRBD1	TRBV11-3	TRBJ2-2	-	TGTGCCAGCAGCCGCAGGGGGCCGGGCACCGGGGAGCTGTTTTTT	CASSRRGPGTGELFF
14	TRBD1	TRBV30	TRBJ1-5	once	TGTGCCTGGGTCGGGACAGGCGGAAATCAGCCCCAGCATTTT	CAWVGTGGNQPQHF
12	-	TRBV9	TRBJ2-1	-	TGTGCCAGCAGCGCCGCCTACAATGAGCAGTTCTTC	CASSAAYNEQFF